This TCR beta chain was obtained from a study of T cells in Graves' hyperthyroidism and ophthalmopathy. The study, taken as a whole, reports: Blood also showed most of the thyroid clonotypes that were expanded above 0.001.

This clonotype was seen repeatedly, ten times or more. Its antigen is unidentified. The CDR3 contains 13 residues. Germline CDR1 KGHSH, CDR2 LQKENI. Trimming removed 4 bases from V and 4 bases from J, with 10 bases in between. RNA transcripts gave rise to amplified TCR beta CDR3 regions. The primer set for the first-round RT-PCR of the TCR CDR3 was HTBI. TCRdb independently ran MiXCR on the multiplex PCR reads; one entry per CDR3 protein. Here the sample spans around 380,000 distinct CDR3 sequences, about 13% being singletons. Recently diagnosed hyperthyroidism of less than 2 months' duration affected patients aged 18 to 65. The diagnostic basis comprised clinical symptoms, serum thyroxine and TRAb, thyroid ultrasound and orbital computed tomography.

The source of this sequence is a man aged 30-40 years with Graves' hyperthyroidism that later progressed to Graves' ophthalmopathy. The sequencing sample was made of blood. V gene TRBV18 combines with J gene TRBJ1-2, with D unclear. The chain's CDR3 is CASSQGERYGYTF. In DNA form, the CDR3 reads TGTGCCAGCTCACAGGGAGAACGCTATGGCTACACCTTC.